These 29 T cell receptor beta chains came from one sample sequenced in a study of blood T cell repertoires in COVID-19. Sequenced by immunoSEQ multiplex PCR; TCRdb stores in-frame clones only, minus some. The top ten clones hold about 2.9% of a sample with 350,000 to 400,000 clones, 80% to 90% of them seen once. Sequencing was performed on peripheral blood. These receptors came from a woman in her 30s with COVID-19, enrolled during active disease.

The genes are TRBV5-1 and TRBJ2-2; no definite D call. The CDR3 totals 14 residues. V gave up 0 bases and J gave up 4 bases, with 7 bases separating them. Germline V gives CDR1 SGHRS, CDR2 YFSETQ. The CDR3 DNA reads TGCGCCAGCAGCTTGGACAGCCGCACCGGGGAGCTGTTTTTT. Protein product: CASSLDSRTGELFF.

The gene calls are TRBV7-2 and TRBJ1-6, with D possibly TRBD1 on 5 matching bases. Germline loops: CDR1 SGHTA, CDR2 FQGNSA. With 5 bases removed from V and 7 bases from J, the gap between germline ends came to 9 bases. The CDR3 loop spans 13 amino acids. The CDR3 coding sequence is TGTGCCAGCAGCCCGCGACAGAATTCACCCCTCCACTTT. Translation gives CASSPRQNSPLHF.

V gene TRBV18 combines with J gene TRBJ2-1; TRBD2 is a possible D gene (7 bases). Germline V gene lookup returns CDR1 KGHSH and CDR2 LQKENI. V shed 0 bases and J shed 9 bases, with 15 bases lying between them. The CDR3 totals 15 residues. The CDR3 nucleotides read TGTGCCAGCTCACCACCGGAGAAGCGGGACATTGAGCAGTTCTTC. Protein product: CASSPPEKRDIEQFF. The variable domain in full, completed from reference TRBV18 and TRBJ2-1, reads NAGVMQNPRHLVRRRGQEARLRCSPMKGHSHVYWYRQLPEEGLKFMVYLQKENIIDESGMPKERFSAEFPKEGPSILRIQQVVRGDSAAYFCASSPPEKRDIEQFFGPGTRLTVL.

This chain links TRBV7-8 with TRBJ1-1; 9 positions match TRBD1. Per the germline V gene, CDR1 is SGHVS and CDR2 is FQNEAQ. Trimming took 1 base from V and 0 from J; bases not matched to a gene: 9. The CDR3 has 18 amino acids. This CDR3 is CASSLVGTGRPLNTEAFF. DNA for the CDR3: TGTGCCAGCAGCTTAGTGGGGACAGGGAGACCATTGAACACTGAAGCTTTCTTT.

This clone was observed at least ten times. The V call is TRBV2, the J call TRBJ1-6; D uncertain. V was trimmed by 3 bases and J by 0 bases, leaving 3 bases between them. CDR3 size: 14 residues. Germline V CDR1 and CDR2: SNHLY, FYNNEI. CDR3 residues: CASSESSYNSPLHF. In DNA, the CDR3 is TGTGCCAGCAGTGAGAGCTCCTATAATTCACCCCTCCACTTT.

The V gene is TRBV9, the J gene TRBJ1-5, with unresolved D. The CDR3 has 14 residues. Looked up from germline, CDR1 is SGDLS and CDR2 is YYNGEE. Between the trimmed V and J ends, which lost 2 bases and 2 bases, there was a span of 8 bases. For the CDR3, the DNA is TGTGCCAGCAGCGTGGGAGTCGGCAATCAGCCCCAGCATTTT. It encodes CASSVGVGNQPQHF.

This chain uses TRBV24-1 with TRBJ2-3; the match to TRBD2 covers 8 bases. Germline loops: CDR1 KGHDR, CDR2 SFDVKD. J gave up 0 bases and V 7 bases, and 8 bases lay outside the gene matches. The CDR3 is 16 amino acids. CDR3 amino acids: CATRPRGALSTDTQYF. For the CDR3, the DNA is TGTGCCACCAGACCGCGGGGGGCCCTTAGCACAGATACGCAGTATTTT.

Worth noting for this clone: An end of the junction does not agree with germline; a read error may underlie this. The genes are TRBV7-8 and TRBJ2-1; 8 bases match TRBD2. The length of the CDR3 is 15 residues. Germline V lookup: CDR1 SGHVS, CDR2 FQNEAQ. The DNA of the CDR3 is TGTGCCAGCGGCTTCGGGGGGGTGTACTACAATGAGCAGTTCTTC. Protein product: CASGFGGVYYNEQFF. The full variable domain, completed using reference TRBV7-8 and TRBJ2-1, is GAGVSQSPRYKVAKRGQDVALRCDPISGHVSLFWYQQALGQGPEFLTYFQNEAQLDKSGLPSDRFFAERPEGSVSTLKIQRTQQEDSAVYLCASGFGGVYYNEQFFGPGTRLTVL.

The chain has TRBV7-2 and TRBJ1-4, with no clear D. Germline CDR1 is SGHTA and CDR2 is FQGNSA. The CDR3 is 16 residues long. Trimming cost V 1 base and J 2 bases, with 11 bases left between them. The CDR3 spells CASSLVPGPTNEKLFF. The CDR3 nucleotides are TGTGCCAGCAGCTTAGTCCCGGGTCCGACTAATGAAAAACTGTTTTTT.

The V call is TRBV13, the J call TRBJ2-1; the match to TRBD1 covers 10 bases. From germline, CDR1 is PRHDT and CDR2 FYEKMQ (reference sequence). CDR3 length: 20 amino acids. J was trimmed by 1 base and V by 0 bases; bases with no gene match: 12. CDR3 DNA: TGTGCCAGCAGCTTAGGCAGGGGCGGGACAGGGGCCTTATCCTACAATGAGCAGTTCTTC. Encoded protein: CASSLGRGGTGALSYNEQFF.

Only a few counts were recorded for this clone. The genes are TRBV19 and TRBJ1-5, with no clear D. CDR1 and CDR2 (germline): LNHDA, SQIVND (reference sequence). The germline V and J ends were trimmed by 6 bases and 2 bases, with 5 bases remaining between them. The CDR3 loop spans 12 amino acids. The CDR3 coding sequence is TGTGCCAGTAGCTTTCGCAATCAGCCCCAGCATTTT. Residues: CASSFRNQPQHF. Looking up the rest from reference TRBV19 and TRBJ1-5 gives the full variable domain: DGGITQSPKYLFRKEGQNVTLSCEQNLNHDAMYWYRQDPGQGLRLIYYSQIVNDFQKGDIAEGYSVSREKKESFPLTVTSAQKNPTAFYLCASSFRNQPQHFGDGTRLSIL.

V and J are TRBV11-2 and TRBJ2-7; tentative D call: TRBD2 (5 bases). V was shortened by 6 bases and J by 1 base, with 16 bases between the two germline ends. The CDR3 consists of 15 residues. Germline values: CDR1 SGHAT, CDR2 FQNNGV. The CDR3 DNA is TGTGCCAGCAGAAAGGACCCGGGGTGGTCCTACGAGCAGTACTTC. Protein sequence: CASRKDPGWSYEQYF.

J is TRBJ2-5 and V is TRBV7-8; perhaps TRBD1 as D (5 bases). Trimming stripped 1 base from V and 2 bases from J, with 14 bases between. Germline V gene lookup returns CDR1 SGHVS and CDR2 FQNEAQ. The CDR3 extends over 16 amino acids. The DNA of the CDR3 is TGTGCCAGCAGCTTAGGCCGGGCAGACAGACAAGAGACCCAGTACTTC. This sequence encodes CASSLGRADRQETQYF.

This clone was recorded once. The chain's CDR3 is CASSGDRSQETQYF. The CDR3 DNA follows: TGTGCCAGCAGCGGTGACAGGAGTCAAGAGACCCAGTACTTC. The chain uses TRBV6-5 and TRBJ2-5, with a weak D call TRBD1 (6 bases). The ends were cut back, 6 bases at V and 2 bases at J, with 13 bases in the middle. The CDR3 is 14 residues long. The germline CDR1 and CDR2 sequences are MNHEY and SVGAGI.

The chain couples TRBV4-3 to TRBJ2-7, with TRBD1 matching over 9 bases. Germline V gene lookup returns CDR1 LGHNA and CDR2 YSLEER. The CDR3 is 18 residues long. J lost 4 bases, V lost 0 bases, and 13 bases had no gene match. This CDR3 reads CASSQDLYGTGRRYEQYF. CDR3 bases: TGCGCCAGCAGCCAAGATCTTTACGGGACAGGGCGAAGATACGAGCAGTACTTC.

This clone showed up just once. The V call is TRBV5-4, the J call TRBJ1-1; D perhaps matches TRBD1 (6 bases). With 1 base removed from V and 1 base from J, the gap between germline ends came to 14 bases. CDR1 is SGHNT, CDR2 YYREEE, per germline (reference sequence). The CDR3 sequence is 16 residues long. CDR3 loop: CASSLKLGQANTEAFF. The CDR3 region has the DNA TGTGCCAGCAGCTTGAAACTGGGACAAGCGAACACTGAAGCTTTCTTT.

The chain joins TRBV4-3 to TRBJ1-1; D possibly corresponds to TRBD1 (6 bases). V was pared by 2 bases and J by 9 bases, with 13 bases between. This CDR3 has 13 amino acids. Germline V gene data show CDR1 as LGHNA and CDR2 as YSLEER. CDR3 in DNA: TGCGCCAGCAGCCAAAGGGGGACACCCCAAGCTTTCTTT. Its translation is CASSQRGTPQAFF.

The chain is built from TRBV6-5 and TRBJ1-5, with TRBD1 identical over 9 bases. The CDR3 spans 14 residues. V lost 8 bases, J lost 5 bases, and 7 bases stayed unmatched. CDR1 is MNHEY and CDR2 is SVGAGI in the germline V gene. CDR3 sequence (DNA): TGTGCCAGCCAGTCCCGGGACAGGGATCAGCCCCAGCATTTT. Amino acids: CASQSRDRDQPQHF.

CDR3 protein: CASSQITGTQAYGYTF. The CDR3 DNA is TGCGCCAGCAGCCAGATAACCGGGACACAAGCCTATGGCTACACCTTC. The chain carries TRBV4-3 and TRBJ1-2; TRBD1 might be the D (6 bases). The CDR3 length is 16 residues. The V gene lost 3 bases and the J gene lost 4 bases, with 18 bases spanning the gap. The germline CDR1 and CDR2 sequences are LGHNA and YSLEER.

The chain combines TRBV27 with TRBJ1-2, with a tentative D call TRBD1 (6 bases). Germline CDR1 and CDR2: MNHEY and SMNVEV (reference sequence). V was cut by 4 bases and J by 7 bases, with 19 bases left in between. The CDR3 length is 15 residues. In DNA form, the CDR3 reads TGTGCCAGCAGTTCATGGGACACCCGGGCGTCTGGCTACACCTTC. This gives the protein CASSSWDTRASGYTF.

The V call is TRBV12-3 or TRBV12-4, the J call TRBJ2-3; D might be TRBD2 (6 bases). V was trimmed by 5 bases and J by 5 bases, leaving 11 bases between them. CDR3 length: 13 amino acids. In nucleotides, the CDR3 is TGTGCCAGCAGTCGACTAGTTATAGATACGCAGTATTTT. The encoded protein is CASSRLVIDTQYF.

This clone was seen only once. The chain links TRBV7-9 to TRBJ2-7; no firm D call. Trimming pared 3 bases from V and 3 bases from J, leaving 9 bases between. Germline CDR1 and CDR2: SEHNR and FQNEAQ (reference sequence). The CDR3 sequence is 13 residues long. CDR3 amino acids: CASSFGTLYEQYF. The CDR3 region has the DNA TGTGCCAGCAGCTTTGGCACCCTCTACGAGCAGTACTTC.

This clone showed up just a few times. V and J are TRBV4-1 and TRBJ2-2, with 9 bases that match TRBD2. The CDR3 is 17 amino acids. CDR1 is MGHRA and CDR2 is YSYEKL in the germline V gene. Unmatched junction bases numbered 7, after V lost 3 bases and J lost 2 bases. CDR3 amino acids: CASSQGVSGGNTGELFF. CDR3 nucleotide sequence: TGCGCCAGCAGCCAGGGGGTTAGCGGGGGAAACACCGGGGAGCTGTTTTTT.

The rearrangement links TRBV19 to TRBJ1-2, with D perhaps matching TRBD1 (6 bases). The CDR3 covers 16 residues. The germline CDR1 and CDR2 sequences are LNHDA and SQIVND (reference sequence). V shed 6 bases and J shed 2 bases, with 19 bases lying between them. The DNA for the CDR3 is TGTGCCAGTAGAACCCGATTACAGGGAATCAACTATGGCTACACCTTC. Its protein is CASRTRLQGINYGYTF.

The chain employs TRBV5-6 and TRBJ2-5; 7 bases are shared with TRBD1. This CDR3 comprises 14 residues. Unmatched junction bases numbered 3, after V lost 1 base and J lost 3 bases. CDR1 is SGHDT and CDR2 is YYEEEE in the germline V gene. The CDR3 coding sequence is TGTGCCAGCAGCTTGTTGACAGGGAAAGAGACCCAGTACTTC. Translating gives CASSLLTGKETQYF.

J is TRBJ1-2 and V is TRBV5-4; D ambiguous. V was cut by 0 bases and J by 2 bases, with 5 bases left in between. This CDR3 is built from 13 residues. Germline CDR1 is SGHNT and CDR2 is YYREEE (reference sequence). The CDR3 bases are TGTGCCAGCAGCTTGGGCGGAAACTATGGCTACACCTTC. It yields the protein CASSLGGNYGYTF.

The rearrangement links TRBV5-1 to TRBJ1-2; TRBD1 agrees at 7 bases. The germline V gene encodes CDR1 SGHRS and CDR2 YFSETQ. The junction had 1 base not matched to a gene; V was cut back by 0 bases and J by 8 bases. This CDR3 is built from 12 residues. The CDR3 is CASSLDRGGYTF. The CDR3 coding sequence is TGCGCCAGCAGCTTGGACAGGGGCGGCTACACCTTC.

The chain links TRBV6-2 or TRBV6-3 to TRBJ1-2; 7 nucleotides agree with TRBD1. The trim removed 4 bases at V and 2 bases at J, leaving 4 bases unmatched. From germline, CDR1 is MNHEY and CDR2 SVGEGT. This CDR3 has 14 residues. The CDR3 region has the DNA TGTGCCAGCAGTTCGATGGGACAGAACTATGGCTACACCTTC. Translation gives CASSSMGQNYGYTF.

This sequence joins TRBV7-2 and TRBJ2-1; 12 bases are a match to TRBD2. The CDR3 totals 19 residues. The germline V gene encodes CDR1 SGHTA and CDR2 FQGNSA. V lost 4 bases and J lost 1; bases outside the gene matches: 11. The CDR3 DNA reads TGTGCCAGCAGCTCCCCTAGCGGGAGGGGAGGGGAGTCCTACAATGAGCAGTTCTTC. Amino acid sequence: CASSSPSGRGGESYNEQFF.